These 14 T cell receptor beta chains were sequenced from one sample in a study of blood T cell repertoires in COVID-19. Repertoires were generated with immunoSEQ multiplex PCR, while TCRdb's copy carries only in-frame clones and drops some. The sample consists of roughly 300,000 clones, about 87% of them appearing once. The sample taken for sequencing was peripheral blood. All receptors derive from a woman in her 50s who had recovered from COVID-19.

This sequence joins TRBV11-2 and TRBJ2-3; possibly TRBD1 for D (5 bases). V was clipped by 3 bases and J by 6 bases, with 10 bases between them. CDR1 SGHAT and CDR2 FQNNGV come from the germline V gene. The CDR3 spans 13 residues. CDR3 residues: CASSFQGSDTQYF. The CDR3 DNA sequence: TGTGCCAGCAGCTTTCAGGGAAGTGATACGCAGTATTTT.

The chain recombines TRBV5-1 with TRBJ2-3; TRBD2 matches 8 bases. The CDR3 loop spans 16 amino acids. Germline V lookup: CDR1 SGHRS, CDR2 YFSETQ. After removal of 0 bases from V and 1 base from J, the junction contained 4 bases not matched to a gene. In nucleotides, the CDR3 is TGCGCCAGCAGCTTGGAAGGGACTAGGGGCACAGATACGCAGTATTTT. Its translation is CASSLEGTRGTDTQYF.

This clone has just one count. The chain combines TRBV28 with TRBJ2-7; TRBD1 matches at 11 bases. This CDR3 has 15 amino acids. Unmatched junction bases numbered 5, after V lost 4 bases and J lost 3 bases. CDR1 is MDHEN and CDR2 is SYDVKM in the germline V gene. The CDR3 coding sequence is TGTGCCAGCAGTTCCGGACAGGGGGCCAGCTACGAGCAGTACTTC. This codes for CASSSGQGASYEQYF.

This chain joins TRBV4-2 and TRBJ2-2; the D gene is possibly TRBD2 (5 bases). CDR1 LGHNA and CDR2 YNFKEQ come from the germline V gene. V lost 0 bases, J lost 0 bases, and 8 bases lay in between. The CDR3 length is 16 residues. The CDR3 DNA reads as TGTGCCAGCAGCCAAGACGGGGATGCGAACACCGGGGAGCTGTTTTTT. It specifies CASSQDGDANTGELFF.

The CDR3 is CASSFGGRETQYF. In DNA, the CDR3 is TGTGCCAGCAGCTTCGGCGGGAGAGAGACCCAGTACTTC. The rearrangement joins TRBV7-3 to TRBJ2-5; 7 bases are a match to TRBD2. CDR3 length: 13 amino acids. With V trimmed by 3 bases and J by 4 bases, 2 bases remained unmatched. CDR1 is SGHTA, CDR2 FQGTGA, per germline.

The rearrangement uses TRBV5-5 and TRBJ1-5; D call uncertain. Per the germline V gene, CDR1 is SGHKS and CDR2 is YYEKEE (reference sequence). The CDR3 contains 15 residues. Deletions cut 2 bases from V and 3 bases from J, with 12 bases between. CDR3 bases: TGTGCCAGCAGCTTTATAGGCAGGCCCAATCAGCCCCAGCATTTT. Translating gives CASSFIGRPNQPQHF.

CDR3 DNA sequence: TGTGCCAGTAGCCGCCGAGTAGACAATGAGCAGTTCTTC. This encodes CASSRRVDNEQFF. The chain is built from TRBV19 and TRBJ2-1; D gene unclear. This CDR3 is 13 amino acids long. Germline V CDR1 and CDR2: LNHDA, SQIVND (reference sequence). V lost 6 bases, J lost 5 bases, and 11 bases lay in between.

This chain joins TRBV7-9 and TRBJ2-1; 8 bases match TRBD2. This CDR3 is built from 15 residues. The ends lost 2 bases at V and 7 bases at J; junction bases unmatched: 7. Looked up from germline, CDR1 is SEHNR and CDR2 is FQNEAQ (reference sequence). The CDR3 nucleotides read TGTGCCAGCAGCTTACACCAGCGGGGGACGAATGAGCAGTTCTTC. Protein: CASSLHQRGTNEQFF.

The CDR3 DNA sequence: TGTGCCAGCTTAAACACAGGGCCGGATAGCAATCAGCCCCAGCATTTT. This encodes CASLNTGPDSNQPQHF. The chain couples TRBV28 to TRBJ1-5; D is possibly TRBD1 (6 bases). The CDR3 has 16 amino acids. V was clipped by 8 bases and J by 0 bases, with 17 bases between them. CDR1 and CDR2 from the germline V gene are MDHEN and SYDVKM.

V gene TRBV15 combines with J gene TRBJ2-1; 9 bases are shared with TRBD2. The CDR3 totals 17 residues. The V segment lost 0 bases and the J segment 3 bases; nucleotides outside the gene matches: 6. Germline V gene data show CDR1 as LNHNV and CDR2 as YYDKDF (reference sequence). The CDR3 region is CATSRDVSSGGYNEQFF. CDR3 sequence (DNA): TGTGCCACCAGCAGAGATGTTAGTAGCGGGGGCTACAATGAGCAGTTCTTC.

This clone came up many times. This same CDR3 is encoded by further DNA sequences in the sample. The chain uses TRBV6-5 and TRBJ1-1; possibly TRBD1 for D (6 bases). This CDR3 region has 14 residues. V dropped 6 bases and J dropped 0 bases, with 11 bases sitting between them. CDR1 is MNHEY, CDR2 SVGAGI, per germline. CDR3 residues: CASRLTGMNTEAFF. The CDR3 DNA is TGTGCCAGCAGACTTACAGGGATGAACACTGAAGCTTTCTTT.

This clone showed up just once. This sequence joins TRBV2 and TRBJ1-5; 8 bases match TRBD1. This CDR3 spans 15 amino acids. The V and J ends lost 6 bases and 1 base, in that order; junction bases with no gene match: 5. Germline loops: CDR1 SNHLY, CDR2 FYNNEI. CDR3 DNA sequence: TGTGCCAGCAGCCAGGGGGCCCGAAGCAATCAGCCCCAGCATTTT. It specifies CASSQGARSNQPQHF.

The chain combines TRBV7-9 with TRBJ2-2; 12 bases are a match to TRBD2. The CDR3 runs 18 residues. Germline lookup yields CDR1 SEHNR and CDR2 FQNEAQ (reference sequence). J lost 4 bases, V lost 2 bases, and 8 bases had no gene match. The CDR3 DNA reads as TGTGCCAGCAGCTTATCTAGCGGGAGGGCCCTGTTCACCGGGGAGCTGTTTTTT. Its protein product is CASSLSSGRALFTGELFF.

The J gene is TRBJ2-2, the V gene TRBV6-2 or TRBV6-3, with TRBD1 matching 10 bases. The CDR3 covers 16 residues. V lost 2 bases to trimming and J lost 7 bases; unmatched junction nucleotides: 7. Germline V gene lookup returns CDR1 MNHEY and CDR2 SVGEGT. In DNA form, the CDR3 reads TGTGCCAGCAGTTACCGGGACAGGGGAGTTTACGGGGAGCTGTTTTTT. This encodes CASSYRDRGVYGELFF.